This T cell receptor beta chain comes out of a study of blood T cell repertoires in COVID-19. Study at large: The study drew acute and convalescent COVID-19 samples from the United States, Italy and Spain. T cells, B-cell-depleted T cells, or PBMCs provided the cDNA or gDNA that served as material.

V dropped 5 bases and J dropped 6 bases, with 21 bases sitting between them. Germline V gene data show CDR1 as LNHDA and CDR2 as SQIVND (reference sequence). CDR3 length: 16 amino acids. Enrolled during active infection, Seattle patients were then followed longitudinally. As originally analysed: Using reference gene primer amplification, nucleated cell counts were estimated. The data were produced by immunoSEQ multiplex PCR, yet TCRdb's version contains in-frame clones alone and is incomplete. The DNA was the basis for D and trimming; V, J and clone size are from that table. The sample contains about 230,000 clones, 70% to 90% of which appear only once.

This sequence was found in a man between 45 and 60 years old with COVID-19, enrolled during active disease. The chain joins TRBV19 to TRBJ2-3; D may be TRBD1 (6 bases). Material for sequencing was peripheral blood. CDR3 nucleotide sequence: TGTGCCAGTAGTGCCCGGGACACCGGATTAGGGGATACGCAGTATTTT. Amino acids: CASSARDTGLGDTQYF.